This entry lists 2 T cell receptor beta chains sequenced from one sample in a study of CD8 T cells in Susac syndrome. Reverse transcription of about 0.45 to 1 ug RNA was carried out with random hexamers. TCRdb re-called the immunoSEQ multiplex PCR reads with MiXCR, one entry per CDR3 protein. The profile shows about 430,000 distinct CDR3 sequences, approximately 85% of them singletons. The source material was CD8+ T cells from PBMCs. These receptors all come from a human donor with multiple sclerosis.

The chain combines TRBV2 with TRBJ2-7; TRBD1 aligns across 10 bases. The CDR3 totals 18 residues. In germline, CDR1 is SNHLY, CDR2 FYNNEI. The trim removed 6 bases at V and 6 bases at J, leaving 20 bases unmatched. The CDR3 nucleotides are TGTGCCAGCAGCGCAATGAAACTAGACAGGGGGCTTTTCGGCGAGCAGTACTTC. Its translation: CASSAMKLDRGLFGEQYF.

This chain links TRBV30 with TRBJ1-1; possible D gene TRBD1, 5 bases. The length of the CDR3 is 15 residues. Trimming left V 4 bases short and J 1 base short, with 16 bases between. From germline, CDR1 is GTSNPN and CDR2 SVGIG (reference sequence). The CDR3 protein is CAWTKGGQTNTEAFF. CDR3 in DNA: TGTGCCTGGACAAAAGGAGGACAAACGAACACTGAAGCTTTCTTT.